One TCR beta chain is described in this entry. One end of the junction fails to match germline, which may point to a read error. The CDR3 spans 15 residues. Germline CDR1 reads MDHEN; CDR2 reads SYDVKM. The sample is drawn from a study of blood T cells in healthy people across ages. Together with a sample-barcoded 5' primer, a J-beta primer mix was included in a second PCR lasting 7 to 11 cycles. MiXCR, applied by TCRdb to the 5' RACE reads, yields one record per CDR3 protein. There are approximately 820,000 distinct CDR3 sequences in the sample; under 45% occur only once, and around 21% lies in the top ten.

The clonotype was recovered from a man in his 60s in good health. Source material: blood. This chain connects TRBV28 to TRBJ2-7; D tentatively reads TRBD1 or TRBD2 (6 bases each). CDR3 in amino acids: CACRQGTFSSYEQYF. The CDR3 DNA reads as TGTGCCTGCAGGCAGGGGACTTTTAGCTCCTACGAGCAGTACTTC. The full variable domain, its missing parts supplied by reference TRBV28 and TRBJ2-7, is DVKVTQSSRYLVKRTGEKVFLECVQDMDHENMFWYRQDPGLGLRLIYFSYDVKMKEKGDIPEGYSVSREKKERFSLILESASTNQTSMYLCACRQGTFSSYEQYFGPGTRLTVT.